A selection of T cell receptor beta chains follows, all from one sample in a study of OX40 agonist ivuxolimab in advanced cancers. The repertoire was sequenced with immunoSEQ multiplex PCR; TCRdb's copy has only in-frame clones and lacks some. The sample includes roughly 7,000 clones, around three quarters of them seen just once. Sequenced here: CD4+ or CD8+ T cells sorted from blood, sampled in a trial of the OX40 agonist ivuxolimab. These receptors were obtained from an adult with an advanced solid tumor such as melanoma, head and neck, liver or kidney cancer. Each CDR3 is given with its conserved first and last residue.

TRBV28 | CASRLAGGKETQYF
TRBV11-2 | CASSGGTGTRYGYTF
TRBV7-9 | CASSLSTVTEQYF
TRBV29-1 | CSVVVPNANTGELFF
TRBV4-3 | CASSQALAVSYEQYF
TRBV6-5 | CASSWGTGELFF
TRBV6-5 | CASSPLYEQFF
TRBV5-5 | CASSLRGQNTEAFF
TRBV7-9 | CASSSPDSQYNSPLHF
TRBV9 | CASSGNLEGQRSEAFF
TRBV7-9 | CASSLVGLGLEDTIYF
TRBV27 | CASSPDLGARGTQYF
TRBV7-9 | CASSSTSLVYGYTF
TRBV7-8 | CASGHGTGGLGTQYF
TRBV2 | CASSEGTVYYGYTF
TRBV7-9 | CASSLGREKLFF
TRBV7-8 | CASSIPGEGQPQHF
TRBV9 | CARSLSYEQYF
TRBV19 | CASNDPSGTEQYF
TRBV4-1 | CASSQVGTVNTEAFF
TRBV7-9 | CASSLGRDRDYGYTF
TRBV6-6 | CASRLQGFGYTF
TRBV19 | CATRKRLAGSTGELFF
TRBV4-2 | CASSQESTGAYGYTF
TRBV30 | CAWNLVWGPYGYTF
TRBV7-8 | CASSLRGSVGETQYF
TRBV6-1 | CASSEFGTGRLAPEAFF
TRBV2 | CASSVATDTQYF
TRBV2 | CASSVRAYEAFF
TRBV4-3 | CASSQWGIGGNPKNIQYF
TRBV5-1 | CASSPREDPNYGYTF
TRBV4-3 | CASSQVWGRTGELFF
TRBV6-1 | CASSATMNTEAFF